This TCR beta chain was captured by sequencing in a study of T cells in Graves' hyperthyroidism and ophthalmopathy. Findings and caveats of the study: Ophthalmopathy, as predicted by the model, came a median roughly 6.5 months after the prediction.

RNA transcripts provided the source from which TCR beta CDR3 regions were amplified. In the first-round RT-PCR of the TCR CDR3, the HTBI primer set was used. TCRdb re-derived calls from the multiplex PCR reads in MiXCR, one entry per CDR3 protein. The table shows about 640,000 distinct CDR3 sequences, with 13% to 15% occurring only once. In regard to this clonotype: Its matching antigen is unknown.

Ophthalmopathy patients showed a Clinical Activity Score of at least 3, NOSPECS grade of at least 4 and duration under 3 months. The specimen was blood. This TCR was sampled from a woman in her fifties or sixties with Graves' ophthalmopathy.

CDR3 coding DNA: TGTGCCAGCCTCATAACCGGACAGGGTAGGAATGAGCAGTTCTTC. It translates to CASLITGQGRNEQFF. This sequence joins TRBV6-1 and TRBJ2-1, with 8 bases aligning to TRBD1. V was pared by 8 bases and J by 7 bases, with 13 bases of the junction left unmatched. This CDR3 region has 15 residues. Germline assignment: CDR1 MNHNS and CDR2 SASEGT.